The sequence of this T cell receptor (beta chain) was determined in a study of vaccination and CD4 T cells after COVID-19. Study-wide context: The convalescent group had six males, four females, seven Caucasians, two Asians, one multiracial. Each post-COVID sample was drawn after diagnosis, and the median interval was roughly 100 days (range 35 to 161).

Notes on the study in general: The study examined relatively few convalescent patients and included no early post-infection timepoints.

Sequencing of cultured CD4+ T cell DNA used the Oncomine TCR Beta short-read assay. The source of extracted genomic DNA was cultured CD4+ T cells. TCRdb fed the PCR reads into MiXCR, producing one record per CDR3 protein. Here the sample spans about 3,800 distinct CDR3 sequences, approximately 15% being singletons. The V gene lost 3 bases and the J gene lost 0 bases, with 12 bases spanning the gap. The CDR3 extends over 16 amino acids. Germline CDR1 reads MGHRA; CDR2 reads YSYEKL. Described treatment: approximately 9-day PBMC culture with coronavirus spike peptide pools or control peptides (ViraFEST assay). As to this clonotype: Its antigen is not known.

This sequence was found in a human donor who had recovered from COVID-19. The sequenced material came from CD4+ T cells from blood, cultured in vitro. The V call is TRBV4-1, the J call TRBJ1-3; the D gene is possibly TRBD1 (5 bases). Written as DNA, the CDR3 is TGCGCCAGCAGCCAGGTACAGGCCTACTCTGGAAACACCATATATTTT. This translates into CASSQVQAYSGNTIYF.